This T cell receptor (beta chain) was observed in a study of blood T cell repertoires in COVID-19. The protocol was immunoSEQ multiplex PCR, while the TCRdb copy is restricted to in-frame clones and leaves out a portion. The sample records approximately 100,000 clones, just over 85% being singletons. The clonotype comes from a human donor in a cohort sampled during active COVID-19. Sequenced sample: peripheral blood.

The CDR3 sequence is CASTTRGLNEQFF. CDR3 nucleotide sequence: TGCGCCAGCACCACGCGGGGATTGAATGAGCAGTTCTTC. The rearrangement joins TRBV5-1 to TRBJ2-1, with a tentative D call TRBD2 (6 bases). The V gene lost 6 bases and the J gene lost 7 bases, with 14 bases spanning the gap. CDR3 length: 13 amino acids. CDR1 and CDR2 (germline): SGHRS, YFSETQ.